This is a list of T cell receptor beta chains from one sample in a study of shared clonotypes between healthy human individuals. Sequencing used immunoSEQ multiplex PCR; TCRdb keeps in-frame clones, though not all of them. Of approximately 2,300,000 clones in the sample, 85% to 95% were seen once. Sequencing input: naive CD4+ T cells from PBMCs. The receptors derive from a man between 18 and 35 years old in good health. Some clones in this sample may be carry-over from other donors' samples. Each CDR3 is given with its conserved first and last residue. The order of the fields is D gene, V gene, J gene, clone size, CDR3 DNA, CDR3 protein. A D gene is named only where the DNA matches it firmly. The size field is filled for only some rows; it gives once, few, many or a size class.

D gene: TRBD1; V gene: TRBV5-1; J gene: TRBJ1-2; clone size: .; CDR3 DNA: TGCGCCAGCAGTTTTGGGACAGGGGGCGACTATGGCTACACCTTC; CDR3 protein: CASSFGTGGDYGYTF
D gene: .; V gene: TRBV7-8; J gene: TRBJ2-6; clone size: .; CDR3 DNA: TGTGCCAGCAGCTTACCCGGGTATTTGACTGGGGCCAACGTCCTGACTTTC; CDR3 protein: CASSLPGYLTGANVLTF
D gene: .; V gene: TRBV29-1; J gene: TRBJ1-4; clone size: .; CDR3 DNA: TGCAGCGTTGTTGACAACTTAGGGGAAAAACTGTTTTTT; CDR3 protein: CSVVDNLGEKLFF
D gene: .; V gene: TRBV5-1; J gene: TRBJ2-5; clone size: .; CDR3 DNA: TGCGCCAGCAGCGTCCTCGGGGGAATACAAGAGACCCAGTACTTC; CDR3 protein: CASSVLGGIQETQYF
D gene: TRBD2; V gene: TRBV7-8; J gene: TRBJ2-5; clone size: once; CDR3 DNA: TGTGCCAGCAGCTTAGCGTCGGGAGGGGGGGGAGAGACCCAGTACTTC; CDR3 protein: CASSLASGGGGETQYF
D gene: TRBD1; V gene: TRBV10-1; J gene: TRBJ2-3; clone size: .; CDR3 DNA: TGCGCCAGCAGTGGGACAGGAGCCCCCGGGGATACGCAGTATTTT; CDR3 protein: CASSGTGAPGDTQYF
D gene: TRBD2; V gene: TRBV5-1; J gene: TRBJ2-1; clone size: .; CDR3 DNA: TGCGCCAGCAGCTTGATAGCGGGAGCTACCTACAATGAGCAGTTCTTC; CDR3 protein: CASSLIAGATYNEQFF
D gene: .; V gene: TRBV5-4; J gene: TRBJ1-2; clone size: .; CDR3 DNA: TGTGCCAGCAGCTTGGGGGCAGCCCCCTATGGCTACACCTTC; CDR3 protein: CASSLGAAPYGYTF
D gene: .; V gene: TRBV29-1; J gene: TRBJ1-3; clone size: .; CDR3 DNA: TGCAGCGTTGAATCGCCGCGGGCTGGAAACACCATATATTTT; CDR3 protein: CSVESPRAGNTIYF
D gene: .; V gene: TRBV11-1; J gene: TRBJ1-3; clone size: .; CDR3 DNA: TGTGCCAGCAGCTTCCTCGGGGACCCGCTAAACACCATATATTTT; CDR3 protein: CASSFLGDPLNTIYF
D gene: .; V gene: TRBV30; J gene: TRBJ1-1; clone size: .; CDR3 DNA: TGTGCCTGGAGTGTAAGGTTCGGGCGGGTGAACACTGAAGCTTTCTTT; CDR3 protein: CAWSVRFGRVNTEAFF
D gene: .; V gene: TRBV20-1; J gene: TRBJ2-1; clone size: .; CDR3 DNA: TGCAGTGCTAGTATTCGTGAGCAGTTCTTC; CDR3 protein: CSASIREQFF
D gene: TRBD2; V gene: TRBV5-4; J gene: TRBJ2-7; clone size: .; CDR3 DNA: TGTGCCAGCAGCCCGTTGGGGACTAGCGGGAGCTACGAGCAGTACTTC; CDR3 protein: CASSPLGTSGSYEQYF
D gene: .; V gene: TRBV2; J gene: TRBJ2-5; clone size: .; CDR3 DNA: TGTGCCAGCACCCGGGCACCGGGCGAGACCCAGTACTTC; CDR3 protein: CASTRAPGETQYF
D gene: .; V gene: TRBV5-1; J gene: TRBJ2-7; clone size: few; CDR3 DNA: TGCGCCAGCAGCGCCTCCTACGAGCAGTACTTC; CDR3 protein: CASSASYEQYF
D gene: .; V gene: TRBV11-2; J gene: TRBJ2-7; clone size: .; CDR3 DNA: TGTGCCAGCAGCCCGCCGCAATTGGCCTCCTACGAGCAGTACTTC; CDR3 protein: CASSPPQLASYEQYF
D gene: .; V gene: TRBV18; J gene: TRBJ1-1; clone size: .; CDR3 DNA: TGTGCCAGCTCACCGAATCAGGCCTCGAACACTGAAGCTTTCTTT; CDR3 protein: CASSPNQASNTEAFF
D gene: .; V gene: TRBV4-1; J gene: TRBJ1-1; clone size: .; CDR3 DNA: TGCGCCAGCAGCCAAGGAAGGGCCAGATCGAACACTGAAGCTTTCTTT; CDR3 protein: CASSQGRARSNTEAFF
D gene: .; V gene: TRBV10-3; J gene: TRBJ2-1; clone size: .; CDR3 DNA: TGTGCCATCAAGCCCAGCCGGGACTTCCTATACAATGAGCAGTTCTTC; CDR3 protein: CAIKPSRDFLYNEQFF
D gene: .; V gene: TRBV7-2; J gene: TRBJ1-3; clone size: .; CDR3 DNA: TGTGCCAGCAGCTTAGCAGGGTTCGGAAACACCATATATTTT; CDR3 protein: CASSLAGFGNTIYF
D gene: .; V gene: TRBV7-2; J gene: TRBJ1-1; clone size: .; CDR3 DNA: TGTGCCAGCAGCTTAGCGGCTCACACCAACACTGAAGCTTTCTTT; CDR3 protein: CASSLAAHTNTEAFF
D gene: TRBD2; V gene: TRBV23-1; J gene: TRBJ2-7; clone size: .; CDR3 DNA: TGCGCCAGCCTTCCAGCGGGGGCCTACGAGCAGTACTTC; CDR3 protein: CASLPAGAYEQYF
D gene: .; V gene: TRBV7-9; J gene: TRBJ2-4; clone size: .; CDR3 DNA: TGTGCCAGCAGCAACACTCGGGACCGCAAAAACATTCAGTACTTC; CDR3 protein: CASSNTRDRKNIQYF
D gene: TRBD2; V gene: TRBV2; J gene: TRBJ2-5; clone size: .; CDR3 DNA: TGTGCCAGCAGCCGCGAGTCTCTAGCGGGTCAAGAGACCCAGTACTTC; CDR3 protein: CASSRESLAGQETQYF
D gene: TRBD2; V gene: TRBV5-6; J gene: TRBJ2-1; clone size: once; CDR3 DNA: TGTGCCAGCAGCTTTGCTAGCGGCCCTTACAATGAGCAGTTCTTC; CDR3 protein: CASSFASGPYNEQFF
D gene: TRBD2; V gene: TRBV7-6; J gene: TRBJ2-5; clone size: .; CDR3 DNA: TGTGCCAGCAGCTTAGCACGACTAGCGGGAGCCCAAGAGACCCAGTACTTC; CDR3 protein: CASSLARLAGAQETQYF
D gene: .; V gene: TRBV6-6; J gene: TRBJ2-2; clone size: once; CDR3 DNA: TGTGCCAGCAGTTCCCGGAACACCGGGGAGCTGTTTTTT; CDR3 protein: CASSSRNTGELFF
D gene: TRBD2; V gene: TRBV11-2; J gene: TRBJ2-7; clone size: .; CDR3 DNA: TGTGCCAGCAGCTTAGTTCAGACTAGCCTCACCTACGAGCAGTACTTC; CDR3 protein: CASSLVQTSLTYEQYF
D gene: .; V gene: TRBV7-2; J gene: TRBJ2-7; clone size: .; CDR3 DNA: TGTGCCAGCAGCTCCGATATGGGCCAGGCTCCGGAAGAGCAGTACTTC; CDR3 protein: CASSSDMGQAPEEQYF
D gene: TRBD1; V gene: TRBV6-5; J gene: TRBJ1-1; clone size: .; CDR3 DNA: TGTGCCAGCAGTTATCCCGTACAGGGGGGGAACACTGAAGCTTTCTTT; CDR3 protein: CASSYPVQGGNTEAFF
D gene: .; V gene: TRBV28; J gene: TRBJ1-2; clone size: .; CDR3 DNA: TGTGCCACAGGGACGAACTATGGCTACACCTTC; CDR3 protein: CATGTNYGYTF
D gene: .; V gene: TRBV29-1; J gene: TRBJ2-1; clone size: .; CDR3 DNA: TGCAGCGTTGTCGAGGGCTTATTGTACAATGAGCAGTTCTTC; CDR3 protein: CSVVEGLLYNEQFF
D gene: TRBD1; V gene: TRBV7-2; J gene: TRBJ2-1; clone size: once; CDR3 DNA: TGTGCCAGCAGCCTGACGGGACAGTACAATGAGCAGTTCTTC; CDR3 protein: CASSLTGQYNEQFF
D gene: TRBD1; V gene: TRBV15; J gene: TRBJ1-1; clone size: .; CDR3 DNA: TGTGCCACCAGCAGAGTGAGGGGGCTGGGCACTGAAGCTTTCTTT; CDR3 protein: CATSRVRGLGTEAFF
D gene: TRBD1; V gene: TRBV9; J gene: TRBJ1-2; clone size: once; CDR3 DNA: TGTGCCAGCAGCGTATCCCCCACAGGGGGTGACTATGGCTACACCTTC; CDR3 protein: CASSVSPTGGDYGYTF
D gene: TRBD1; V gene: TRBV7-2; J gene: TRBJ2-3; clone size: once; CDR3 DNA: TGTGCCAGCAGCTCCGGGACAGTTGGCTCTAATCGGTATTTT; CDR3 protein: CASSSGTVGSNRYF
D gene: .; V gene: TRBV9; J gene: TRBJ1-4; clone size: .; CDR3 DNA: TGTGCCAGCAGCCGACAGGCCTACGAAAAACTGTTTTTT; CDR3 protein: CASSRQAYEKLFF
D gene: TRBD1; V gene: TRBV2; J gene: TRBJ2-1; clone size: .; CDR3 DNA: TGTGCCAGCAGGGGGACAGGGGGTGATGAGCAGTTCTTC; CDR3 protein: CASRGTGGDEQFF
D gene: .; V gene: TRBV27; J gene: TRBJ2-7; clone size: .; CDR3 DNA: TGTGCCAGCAGCAATAGGTACGAGCAGTACTTC; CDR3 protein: CASSNRYEQYF
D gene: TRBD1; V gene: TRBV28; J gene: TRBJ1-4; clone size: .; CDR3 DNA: TGTGCCAGCAGTTTAGGCCCCCTGACAGGGCCTAATGAAAAACTGTTTTTT; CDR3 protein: CASSLGPLTGPNEKLFF